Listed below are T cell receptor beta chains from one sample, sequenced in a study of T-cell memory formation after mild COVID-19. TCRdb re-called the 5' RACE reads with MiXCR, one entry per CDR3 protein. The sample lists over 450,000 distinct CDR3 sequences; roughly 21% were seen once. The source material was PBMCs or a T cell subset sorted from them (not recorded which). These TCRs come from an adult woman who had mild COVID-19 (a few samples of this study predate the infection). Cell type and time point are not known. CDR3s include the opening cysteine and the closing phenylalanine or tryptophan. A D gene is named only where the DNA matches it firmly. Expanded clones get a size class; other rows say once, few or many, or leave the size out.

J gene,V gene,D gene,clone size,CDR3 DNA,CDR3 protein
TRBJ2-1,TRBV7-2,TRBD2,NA,TGTGCCAGCAGCTCGTCTAGCGGATCCTACAATGAGCAGTTCTTC,CASSSSSGSYNEQFF
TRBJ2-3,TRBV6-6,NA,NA,TGTGCCAGCAGTACCCCTAACTCAGATACGCAGTATTTT,CASSTPNSDTQYF
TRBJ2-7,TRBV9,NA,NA,TGTGCCAGCAGCGTAGCTGAGACGCCTAACTACGAGCAGTACTTC,CASSVAETPNYEQYF
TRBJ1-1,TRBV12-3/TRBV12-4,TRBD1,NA,TGTGCCAGCAGTTTTCAGGGGGGGTCCACTGAAGCTTTCTTT,CASSFQGGSTEAFF
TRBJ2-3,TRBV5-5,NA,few,TGTGCCAGCAGTTTTCAGGCCAGGGCAAGCACAGATACGCAGTATTTT,CASSFQARASTDTQYF
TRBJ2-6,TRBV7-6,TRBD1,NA,TGTGCCAGCAGCTTCCGGGACAGGGGGCATGTTGCTGGGGCCAACGTCCTGACTTTC,CASSFRDRGHVAGANVLTF
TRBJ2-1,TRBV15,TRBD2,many,TGTGCCACCAGCAGAGATAGAGCGGGGGCCCTAAATGAGCAGTTCTTC,CATSRDRAGALNEQFF
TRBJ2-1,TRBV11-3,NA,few,TGTGCCAGCAGCTTAGCAAACGCCGCCCTTCGCGAGCAGTTCTTC,CASSLANAALREQFF
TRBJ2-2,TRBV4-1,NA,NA,TGCGCCAGCAGCCAAGTCCAGCAGGGGAAGGACACCGGGGAGCTGTTTTTT,CASSQVQQGKDTGELFF
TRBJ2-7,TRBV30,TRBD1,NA,TGTGCCTGGAGTGGGACAGGGGGGATCTCCTACGAGCAGTACTTC,CAWSGTGGISYEQYF
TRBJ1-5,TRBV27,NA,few,TGTGCCAGCAGTCCTGGGATAGGCGCGGGGGGGTATCAGCCCCAGCATTTT,CASSPGIGAGGYQPQHF
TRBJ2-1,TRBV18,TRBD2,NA,TGTGCCAGCTCACCTTGGACTAGCGGAGCGAAGGATGAGCAGTTCTTC,CASSPWTSGAKDEQFF
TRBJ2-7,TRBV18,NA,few,TGTGCCAGCTCACCTAGGATCTACGAGCAGTACTTC,CASSPRIYEQYF
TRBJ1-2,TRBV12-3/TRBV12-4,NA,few,TGTGCCAGCAGTTTATTTTTGGCAGTTGGCTACACCTTC,CASSLFLAVGYTF
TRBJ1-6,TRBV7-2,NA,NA,TGTGCCAGCAGCTTAGGGCCCGTACAGGGCGGAGGGAATAATTCACCCCTCCACTTT,CASSLGPVQGGGNNSPLHF
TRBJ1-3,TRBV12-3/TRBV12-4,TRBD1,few,TGTGCCAGCAGTTTACGGGACAGGGGGCTATCTTTCGGAAACACCATATATTTT,CASSLRDRGLSFGNTIYF
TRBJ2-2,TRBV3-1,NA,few,TGTGCCAGCAGCCGGGGCATCTCCGGGGAGCTGTTTTTT,CASSRGISGELFF
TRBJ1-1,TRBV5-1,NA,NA,TGCGCCAGCAGCTTGGCCGAGAAGACGAGGGGACCTGAAGCTTTCTTT,CASSLAEKTRGPEAFF
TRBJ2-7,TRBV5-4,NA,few,TGTGCCAGCAGCTTCCCGGGGTCCTACGAGCAGTACTTC,CASSFPGSYEQYF
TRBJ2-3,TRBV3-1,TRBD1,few,TGTGCCAGCAGCCAAGTGATGGACAGGCTCCAAGATACGCAGTATTTT,CASSQVMDRLQDTQYF
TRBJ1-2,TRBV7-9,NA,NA,TGTGCCAGCAGCCTAGATAGGGACCGGGATTGGTATGGCTACACCTTC,CASSLDRDRDWYGYTF
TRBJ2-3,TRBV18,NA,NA,TGTGCCAGCTCACCCTCCAGGGACGATACGCAGTATTTT,CASSPSRDDTQYF
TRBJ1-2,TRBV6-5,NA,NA,TGTGCCAGCAGCAAAGACCGACGAGGCTACACCTTC,CASSKDRRGYTF
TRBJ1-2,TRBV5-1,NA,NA,TGCGCCAGCACCCTGGACCCTGAGTATGGCTACACCTTC,CASTLDPEYGYTF
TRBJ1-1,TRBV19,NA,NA,TGTGCCAGTAGTATCTGGGGCATGAACACTGAAGCTTTCTTT,CASSIWGMNTEAFF
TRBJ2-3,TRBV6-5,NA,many,TGTGCCAGCAGTTCGCGAGTCACAGATACGCAGTATTTT,CASSSRVTDTQYF
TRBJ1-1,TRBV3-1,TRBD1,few,TGTGCCAGCAGCCAAGTCGGACAGGGGGGTACTGAAGCTTTCTTT,CASSQVGQGGTEAFF
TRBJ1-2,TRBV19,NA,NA,TGTGCCAGTAGTATTTTAGGGACCAACTATGGCTACACCTTC,CASSILGTNYGYTF
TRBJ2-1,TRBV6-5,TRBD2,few,TGTGCCAGCAGTTCCGACGGGACTAGCGGGAGCCATGAGCAGTTCTTC,CASSSDGTSGSHEQFF
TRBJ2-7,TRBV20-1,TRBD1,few,TGCAGTGCTCACCGGGACAGGGCGTCGATTCCTTACGAGCAGTACTTC,CSAHRDRASIPYEQYF
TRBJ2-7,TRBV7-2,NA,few,TGTGCCAGCAGCTCAGGACAGCAGTCCTACGAGCAGTACTTC,CASSSGQQSYEQYF
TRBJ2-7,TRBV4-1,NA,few,TGCGCCAGCAGCCCGGTCCAGGGGGAGGACTACGAGCAGTACTTC,CASSPVQGEDYEQYF
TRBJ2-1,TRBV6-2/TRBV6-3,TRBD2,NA,TGTGCCAGCAGTTACGGAGCTAGCGGGGGTGGCAATGAGCAGTTCTTC,CASSYGASGGGNEQFF
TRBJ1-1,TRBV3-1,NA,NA,TGTGCCAGCAGCCAAGAACAGATTACTGAAGCTTTCTTT,CASSQEQITEAFF
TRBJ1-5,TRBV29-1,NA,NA,TGCAGCGTTGAAGTAGGGGGCAATCAGCCCCAGCATTTT,CSVEVGGNQPQHF
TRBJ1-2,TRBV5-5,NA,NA,TGTGCCAGCAGCTTGAGACCAGAGGGGGGCTATGGCTACACCTTC,CASSLRPEGGYGYTF
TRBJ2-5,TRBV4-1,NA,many,TGCGCCAGCAGCCCCAGGGGAGAAGAGACCCAGTACTTC,CASSPRGEETQYF
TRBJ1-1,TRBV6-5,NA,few,TGTGCCAGCAGATGGATTGGGGGAGGGGTTTACACTGAAGCTTTCTTT,CASRWIGGGVYTEAFF
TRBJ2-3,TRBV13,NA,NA,TGTGCCAGCAGCCCCGGGACGGGACTCCTTGGGGGCACAGATACGCAGTATTTT,CASSPGTGLLGGTDTQYF
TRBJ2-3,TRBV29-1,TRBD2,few,TGCAGCGTTATGCGGGAGGGATACACAGATACGCAGTATTTT,CSVMREGYTDTQYF
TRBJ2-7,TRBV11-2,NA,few,TGTGCCAGCAGCTTAGTAGGGTTGTCCTACGAGCAGTACTTC,CASSLVGLSYEQYF
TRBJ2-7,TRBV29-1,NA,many,TGCAGCGTTGGGCAGGGGAGGTCCTACGAGCAGTACTTC,CSVGQGRSYEQYF
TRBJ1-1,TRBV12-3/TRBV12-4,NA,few,TGTGCCAGCAGCGTAAGGGGGGGTCGGGCTGAAGCTTTCTTT,CASSVRGGRAEAFF
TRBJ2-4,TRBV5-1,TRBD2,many,TGCGCCAGCAGCTTGTTTGGTGCGGGAGCCGGAAACATTCAGTACTTC,CASSLFGAGAGNIQYF